The T cell receptor beta chain under discussion was sequenced for a study of graft-versus-host responses after intestinal transplantation. Study as a whole: Induction with anti-thymocyte globulin, then tacrolimus and steroids for three to four years, was given to all recipients.

Trimming cost V 0 bases and J 11 bases, with 1 base left between them. CDR1 and CDR2 (germline): SGHDT, YYEEEE. The CDR3 contains 9 residues. This clone rates as medium-sized. Antigen unknown. The repertoire was sequenced with immunoSEQ multiplex PCR; TCRdb's copy has only in-frame clones and lacks some. This table holds 50,000 or so clones, 92% found once. V gene TRBV5-6 combines with J gene TRBJ2-3; D is undetermined. This clonotype was obtained from a human donor who was the organ donor for an intestinal transplant. Sequences were derived from unstimulated CD4+ T cells sorted from spleen or lymph node cells, sampled before transplant. In DNA form, the CDR3 reads TGTGCCAGCAGCTTGGTGCAGTATTTT. Amino acids: CASSLVQYF.